Presented here are 27 T cell receptor beta chains from one specimen sequenced in a study of OX40 agonist ivuxolimab in advanced cancers. Repertoires were generated with immunoSEQ multiplex PCR, while TCRdb's copy carries only in-frame clones and drops some. The sample has under 45,000 clones, more than 80% seen once. Source: CD4+ or CD8+ T cells sorted from blood, taken in a trial of the OX40 agonist ivuxolimab. Receptors were obtained from an adult with an advanced solid tumor such as melanoma, head and neck, liver or kidney cancer.

The V gene is TRBV30, the J gene TRBJ2-5; 9 nucleotides agree with TRBD2. Trimming at V came to 2 bases and at J to 6 bases, leaving 7 bases not matched to a gene. CDR3 length: 14 amino acids. The V gene's germline CDR1 is GTSNPN and CDR2 SVGIG (reference sequence). The CDR3 spells CAWSPAGGVKTQYF. Here the CDR3 DNA reads TGTGCCTGGAGTCCAGCGGGAGGTGTCAAGACCCAGTACTTC.

The chain recombines TRBV7-6 with TRBJ1-1; TRBD1 might be the D (5 bases). CDR1 is SGHVS and CDR2 is FNYEAQ in the germline V gene. The CDR3 length is 15 residues. V was cut by 4 bases and J by 4 bases, with 16 bases left in between. The CDR3 DNA reads TGTGCCAGCAGCTCCCAGGGAGGGGCTGGCACTGAAGCTTTCTTT. It is translated as CASSSQGGAGTEAFF.

The chain joins TRBV9 to TRBJ2-1, with D unclear. The V gene's germline CDR1 is SGDLS and CDR2 YYNGEE. This CDR3 is 12 amino acids long. The ends were cut back, 1 base at V and 8 bases at J, with 7 bases in the middle. The chain's CDR3 is CASSVRKDEQFF. The CDR3 DNA reads as TGTGCCAGCAGCGTACGGAAGGATGAGCAGTTCTTC.

The rearrangement links TRBV5-1 to TRBJ1-1; D is perhaps TRBD1 (6 bases). CDR1 SGHRS and CDR2 YFSETQ come from the germline V gene. V lost 4 bases, J lost 3 bases, and 13 bases lay in between. The length of the CDR3 is 14 residues. CDR3 in DNA: TGCGCCAGCAGCGCACAGGGTGGGGACACTGAAGCTTTCTTT. Protein product: CASSAQGGDTEAFF.

This clone was detected only once. The CDR3 bases are TGTGCCAGCAGCTCGGAGGGCACCTACAATGAGCAGTTCTTC. Protein product: CASSSEGTYNEQFF. The rearrangement joins TRBV11-3 to TRBJ2-1, with a weak D call TRBD2 (6 bases). Germline V gene sequence: CDR1 SGHNT, CDR2 YENEEA. The CDR3 sequence is 14 residues long. The V and J ends lost 4 bases and 2 bases respectively, with 9 bases between them.

The chain joins TRBV2 to TRBJ1-1, with D possibly being TRBD1 (5 bases). The CDR3 runs 13 residues. Germline-derived CDR1 and CDR2 are SNHLY and FYNNEI. Trimming removed 6 bases from V and 0 bases from J, with 8 bases in between. The CDR3 DNA reads TGTGCCAGCAGCAAAGGGGTGAACACTGAAGCTTTCTTT. Translating gives CASSKGVNTEAFF.

The gene calls are TRBV5-1 and TRBJ1-2, with a possible D match to TRBD1 (6 bases). The length of the CDR3 is 13 residues. Germline-derived CDR1 and CDR2 are SGHRS and YFSETQ. V lost 4 bases and J lost 7, with 14 bases in between. Here the CDR3 reads CASSAQGRGGYTF. The CDR3 DNA sequence: TGCGCCAGCAGCGCCCAGGGGAGGGGTGGCTACACCTTC.

The V gene is TRBV11-3, the J gene TRBJ2-2, with TRBD2 matching 10 bases. J gave up 5 bases and V 5 bases, and 5 bases lay outside the gene matches. Germline V gives CDR1 SGHNT, CDR2 YENEEA. The CDR3 totals 15 residues. CDR3: CASSPRTSGTGELFF. The CDR3 nucleotides are TGTGCCAGCAGCCCCCGGACTAGCGGTACCGGGGAGCTGTTTTTT.

The rearrangement joins TRBV19 to TRBJ1-2; D not resolved. Trimming shortened V by 6 bases and J by 3 bases, and 17 bases separated the two germline ends. This CDR3 contains 15 residues. Germline V gene lookup returns CDR1 LNHDA and CDR2 SQIVND (reference sequence). The CDR3 loop reads CASRPGPSHYYGYTF. Written as DNA, the CDR3 is TGTGCCAGTAGGCCGGGCCCCTCTCACTACTATGGCTACACCTTC.

The V and J genes are TRBV19 and TRBJ1-5; D is perhaps TRBD1 (5 bases). The CDR3 is made up of 17 amino acids. Germline V gene data show CDR1 as LNHDA and CDR2 as SQIVND (reference sequence). V was clipped by 3 bases and J by 0 bases, with 15 bases between them. This CDR3 is CASSISDSPYSNQPQHF. CDR3 DNA sequence: TGTGCCAGTAGTATTTCAGACAGCCCATATAGCAATCAGCCCCAGCATTTT.

The chain uses TRBV19 and TRBJ1-2; 7 bases are a match to TRBD1. The CDR3 has 15 amino acids. Trimming removed 5 bases from V and 3 bases from J; junction bases left unmatched: 9. Germline V gene sequence: CDR1 LNHDA, CDR2 SQIVND (reference sequence). The CDR3 protein is CASSARGGSDYGYTF. The CDR3, as DNA: TGTGCCAGTAGTGCTAGAGGGGGCTCAGACTATGGCTACACCTTC.

This clone turned up a few times. The chain uses TRBV19 and TRBJ2-7; D ambiguous. Per germline, CDR1 LNHDA and CDR2 SQIVND (reference sequence). This CDR3 contains 12 residues. With 5 bases removed from V and 5 bases from J, the gap between germline ends came to 10 bases. CDR3 amino acids: CASSGSTDEQYF. Here the CDR3 DNA reads TGTGCCAGTAGTGGGTCGACGGACGAGCAGTACTTC.

The V and J genes are TRBV5-1 and TRBJ2-7; D might be TRBD1 (6 bases). Trimming took 1 base from V and 3 from J, leaving 11 bases between them. The CDR3 runs to 14 residues. Germline assignment: CDR1 SGHRS and CDR2 YFSETQ. CDR3 nucleotide sequence: TGCGCCAGCAGCTTGTATGGGGGCAACTACGAGCAGTACTTC. It specifies CASSLYGGNYEQYF. The full variable domain, its missing parts supplied by reference TRBV5-1 and TRBJ2-7, is KAGVTQTPRYLIKTRGQQVTLSCSPISGHRSVSWYQQTPGQGLQFLFEYFSETQRNKGNFPGRFSGRQFSNSRSEMNVSTLELGDSALYLCASSLYGGNYEQYFGPGTRLTVT.

The genes are TRBV30 and TRBJ2-2; D remains unclear. Germline lookup yields CDR1 GTSNPN and CDR2 SVGIG (reference sequence). This CDR3 contains 14 residues. V lost 1 base to trimming and J lost 5 bases, with 11 bases between them. CDR3 sequence reads: CAWSGLGSTGELFF. The CDR3 DNA follows: TGTGCCTGGAGTGGCCTAGGATCTACCGGGGAGCTGTTTTTT.

The rearrangement joins TRBV21-1 to TRBJ1-4; TRBD1, the D gene given by the table, was not confirmed from the DNA. TRBV21-1 represents a pseudogene. There are 15 residues in the CDR3. The CDR3 region has the DNA TGTGCCAGCAGCACTGGACAGGGGGCTTATGAAAAACTGTTTTTT. Amino acids: CASSTGQGAYEKLFF.

The chain recombines TRBV18 with TRBJ2-7, with TRBD2 identical over 10 bases. The CDR3 sequence is 13 residues long. Germline CDR1 and CDR2: KGHSH and LQKENI. Trimming at V came to 3 bases and at J to 8 bases, leaving 4 bases not matched to a gene. CDR3 amino acids: CASSPGTSDKQYF. For the CDR3, the DNA is TGTGCCAGCTCACCTGGGACTAGCGATAAGCAGTACTTC.

This chain connects TRBV2 to TRBJ2-7; 8 bases match TRBD2. The CDR3 runs 14 residues. V was pared by 6 bases and J by 6 bases, with 10 bases of the junction left unmatched. CDR1 SNHLY and CDR2 FYNNEI come from the germline V gene. This CDR3 reads CASSYTGGEGEQYV. In DNA, the CDR3 is TGTGCCAGCAGCTATACCGGGGGGGAAGGCGAGCAGTACGTC.

This rearrangement joins TRBV6-5 to TRBJ2-3; 8 positions agree with TRBD1. J gave up 9 bases and V 5 bases, and 4 bases lay outside the gene matches. The CDR3 has 12 amino acids. CDR1 is MNHEY and CDR2 is SVGAGI in the germline V gene. The CDR3, as DNA: TGTGCCAGCAGTGGACAGGGACAGACGCAGTATTTT. Protein: CASSGQGQTQYF.

Here the CDR3 DNA reads TGTGCCAGCAGCCTTCAGGGGACCCGGGGCATATACGAGCAGTACTTC. Translation gives CASSLQGTRGIYEQYF. V gene TRBV14 combines with J gene TRBJ2-7; TRBD1 is a possible D gene (6 bases). V was pared by 4 bases and J by 4 bases, with 20 bases between. This CDR3 region has 16 residues. Germline V gene sequence: CDR1 SGHDN, CDR2 FVKESK.

In this sample, this clone turned up once. The J gene is TRBJ2-1, the V gene TRBV18; TRBD2 matches 12 bases. The CDR3 has 19 amino acids. Per the germline V gene, CDR1 is KGHSH and CDR2 is LQKENI. Trimming took 2 bases from V and 5 from J; bases not matched to a gene: 13. CDR3 nucleotides: TGTGCCAGCTCACCAAAAAGGACTAGCGGGGAGGATAGGAACAATGAGCAGTTCTTC. The encoded protein is CASSPKRTSGEDRNNEQFF.

V and J are TRBV11-3 and TRBJ1-1; D may be TRBD1 (6 bases). The CDR3 covers 14 residues. Trimming removed 1 base at V and 1 base at J, with 7 bases between. The germline V gene has CDR1 SGHNT and CDR2 YENEEA. CDR3 in DNA: TGTGCCAGCAGCTTAGGACAGGCGAACACTGAAGCTTTCTTT. Translating gives CASSLGQANTEAFF.

This clone has only a few counts. The V call is TRBV6-1, the J call TRBJ1-1; tentatively, D is TRBD1 (6 bases). This CDR3 has 14 amino acids. V shed 1 base and J shed 7 bases, with 13 bases lying between them. The germline CDR1 and CDR2 sequences are MNHNS and SASEGT. The CDR3 nucleotides are TGTGCCAGCAGTGAAGGGGGGACATACGGTGAAGCTTTCTTT. It codes for CASSEGGTYGEAFF.

This chain links TRBV6-5 with TRBJ2-1; no firm D call. Germline V gene data show CDR1 as MNHEY and CDR2 as SVGAGI. The CDR3 has 12 amino acids. V was shortened by 1 base and J by 7 bases, with 5 bases between the two germline ends. CDR3 in amino acids: CASSYLGNEQFF. CDR3 nucleotides: TGTGCCAGCAGTTACTTGGGGAATGAGCAGTTCTTC.

The chain recombines TRBV5-4 with TRBJ2-3; D unresolved. Germline CDR1 and CDR2: SGHNT and YYREEE (reference sequence). Trimming took 1 base from V and 6 from J, leaving 12 bases between them. This CDR3 comprises 14 residues. DNA of the CDR3: TGTGCCAGCAGCTTGAGCATTTCGCCCGATACGCAGTATTTT. This translates into CASSLSISPDTQYF.

This clone was counted only a few times. This rearrangement joins TRBV18 to TRBJ2-2, with D possibly matching TRBD1 (6 bases). CDR3 length: 12 residues. Germline V CDR1 and CDR2: KGHSH, LQKENI. V gave up 4 bases and J gave up 11 bases, with 11 bases separating them. The CDR3 here is CASSRLGGELFF. CDR3 DNA sequence: TGTGCCAGCTCACGTCTAGGGGGAGAGCTGTTTTTT.

The CDR3 protein is CASSLTLIGPDTQYF. The DNA for the CDR3 is TGTGCCAGCAGTCTGACCTTAATCGGCCCAGATACGCAGTATTTT. The V gene is TRBV2, the J gene TRBJ2-3; D is uncertain. Germline CDR1 reads SNHLY; CDR2 reads FYNNEI. The CDR3 is 15 residues long. Trimming removed 5 bases at V and 4 bases at J, with 16 bases between. The full variable domain, with the rest looked up from reference TRBV2 and TRBJ2-3, is EPEVTQTPSHQVTQMGQEVILRCVPISNHLYFYWYRQILGQKVEFLVSFYNNEISEKSEIFDDQFSVERPDGSNFTLKIRSTKLEDSAMYFCASSLTLIGPDTQYFGPGTRLTVL.

The chain combines TRBV5-8 with TRBJ1-4; 11 positions match TRBD1. Germline V gene data show CDR1 as SGHTS and CDR2 as YDEGEE. Germline trimming cut 4 bases from V and 8 bases from J; bases unmatched to any gene: 7. The CDR3 runs to 15 residues. CDR3: CASSTGTGGAEKLFF. CDR3 DNA: TGTGCCAGCAGCACGGGGACAGGGGGAGCGGAAAAACTGTTTTTT.